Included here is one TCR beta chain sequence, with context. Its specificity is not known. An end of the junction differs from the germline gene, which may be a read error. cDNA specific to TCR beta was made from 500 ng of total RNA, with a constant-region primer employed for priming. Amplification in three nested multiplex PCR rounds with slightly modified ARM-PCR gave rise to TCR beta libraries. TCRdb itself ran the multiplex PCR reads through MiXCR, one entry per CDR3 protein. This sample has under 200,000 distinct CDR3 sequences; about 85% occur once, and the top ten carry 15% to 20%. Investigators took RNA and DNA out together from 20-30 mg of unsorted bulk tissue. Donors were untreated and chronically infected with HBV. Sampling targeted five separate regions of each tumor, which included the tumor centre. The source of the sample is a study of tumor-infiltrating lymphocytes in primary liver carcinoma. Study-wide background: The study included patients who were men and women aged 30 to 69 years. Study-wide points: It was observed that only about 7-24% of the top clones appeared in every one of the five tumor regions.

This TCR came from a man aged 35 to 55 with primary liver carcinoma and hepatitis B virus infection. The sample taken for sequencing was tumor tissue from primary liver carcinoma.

CDR3 sequence reads: CGSAGLAGPRGFF. CDR3 nucleotide sequence: TGTGGCAGCGCCGGACTAGCAGGCCCCAGAGGGTTCTTC. The V call is TRBV12-3 or TRBV12-4, the J call TRBJ2-1, with TRBD2 matching over 8 bases. The CDR3 sequence is 13 residues long.